The entry that follows covers one T cell receptor (beta chain) sequence. Its antigen remains unknown. The treatment denotes: oral pan-JAK inhibitor, 5-10 mg twice daily. The record originates from a study of CD8+ T cells in alopecia areata. The wider study: Tofacitinib administration persisted for 6 to 18 months, succeeded by 6 months off drug. Study-level findings and limits: With one nonresponder, baseline CD8+ expansion's link to response remains uncertain.

RNA extraction and reverse transcription yielded cDNA as sequencing template. Assay used: immunoSEQ multiplex PCR; TCRdb lists only in-frame clones, some missing. The sample yields around 200,000 clones, roughly 50% seen once. V was pared by 2 bases and J by 7 bases, with 5 bases between. This CDR3 spans 11 amino acids. Germline-derived CDR1 and CDR2 are MNHEY and SVGAGI. This TCR was sampled from a human donor with alopecia areata. Sequencing was performed on CD8+ T cells sorted from blood, taken at week 24, from a patient treated with tofacitinib. The chain carries TRBV6-5 and TRBJ2-5; D might be TRBD2 (5 bases). Written as DNA, the CDR3 is TGTGCCAGCAGTTACCGGGGGACCCAGTACTTC. Amino acids: CASSYRGTQYF.